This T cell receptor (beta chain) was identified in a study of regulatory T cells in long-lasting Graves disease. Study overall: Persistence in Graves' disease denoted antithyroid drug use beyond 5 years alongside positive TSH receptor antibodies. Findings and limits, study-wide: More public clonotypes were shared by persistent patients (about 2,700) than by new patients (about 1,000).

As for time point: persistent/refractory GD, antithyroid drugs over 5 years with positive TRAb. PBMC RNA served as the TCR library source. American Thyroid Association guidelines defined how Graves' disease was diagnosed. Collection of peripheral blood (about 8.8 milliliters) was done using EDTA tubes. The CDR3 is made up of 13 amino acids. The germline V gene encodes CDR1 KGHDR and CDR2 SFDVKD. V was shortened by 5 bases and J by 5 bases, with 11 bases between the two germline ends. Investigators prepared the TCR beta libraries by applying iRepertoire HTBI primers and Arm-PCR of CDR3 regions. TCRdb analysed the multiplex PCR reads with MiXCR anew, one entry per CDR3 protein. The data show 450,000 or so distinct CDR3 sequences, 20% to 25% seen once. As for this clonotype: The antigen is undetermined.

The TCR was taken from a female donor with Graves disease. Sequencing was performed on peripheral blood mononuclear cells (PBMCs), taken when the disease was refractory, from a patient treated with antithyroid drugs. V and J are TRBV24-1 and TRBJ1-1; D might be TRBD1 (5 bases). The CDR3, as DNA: TGTGCCACCAGTGCGGGGGGAGGTACTGAAGCTTTCTTT. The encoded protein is CATSAGGGTEAFF.